The 28 T cell receptor beta chains in this list originate from one sample, sequenced in a study of T cells after yellow fever vaccination. MiXCR was run by TCRdb on the 5' RACE reads, yielding one entry per CDR3 protein. Of about 60,000 distinct CDR3 sequences in the sample, around 6.9% were seen once. The sample here was CD8+ T cells sorted from PBMCs, taken on the day of the first yellow fever vaccination. These receptors all stem from a man between 18 and 35 years old who received the YFV17D yellow fever vaccine.

Many counts were recorded for this clonotype. For the CDR3, the DNA is TGTGCCAGCACCCCGGGCGGGGGAGAGACCCAGTACTTC. Residues: CASTPGGGETQYF. This chain joins TRBV12-3 or TRBV12-4 and TRBJ2-5; 7 bases are shared with TRBD2. The CDR3 consists of 13 residues. V was clipped by 7 bases and J by 4 bases; unmatched bases: 6.

The sample holds many counts of this clonotype. This sequence joins TRBV9 and TRBJ2-5; 10 nucleotides line up with TRBD2. The V and J ends lost 1 base and 4 bases, in that order; junction bases with no gene match: 10. The germline gives CDR1 SGDLS, CDR2 YYNGEE. This CDR3 has 17 residues. The CDR3 DNA sequence: TGTGCCAGCAGCGTAACCTCGGGGCTAGCGGGGGCAGAGACCCAGTACTTC. This translates into CASSVTSGLAGAETQYF.

The gene calls are TRBV6-1 and TRBJ1-2; TRBD1 matches at 8 bases. Trimming removed 5 bases from V and 8 bases from J; junction bases left unmatched: 10. The length of the CDR3 is 14 residues. Per germline, CDR1 MNHNS and CDR2 SASEGT. The CDR3 loop reads CASSKPRTGSGYTF. In DNA form, the CDR3 reads TGTGCCAGCAGTAAACCTCGGACAGGGTCGGGCTACACCTTC.

The chain is built from TRBV4-1 and TRBJ1-6, with 9 positions matching TRBD1. After removal of 6 bases from V and 7 bases from J, the junction contained 4 bases not matched to a gene. Germline assignment: CDR1 MGHRA and CDR2 YSYEKL. CDR3 length: 14 residues. In nucleotides, the CDR3 is TGCGCCAGCAGGGGACAGGGCGGGAATTCACCCCTCCACTTT. Residues: CASRGQGGNSPLHF.

V gene TRBV7-2 combines with J gene TRBJ2-1, with 11 nucleotides matching TRBD2. Germline CDR1 is SGHTA and CDR2 is FQGNSA. With 3 bases clipped from V and 2 bases from J, the junction kept 6 bases outside the gene matches. The CDR3 totals 17 residues. The CDR3 protein is CASSFASGGSPYNEQFF. In DNA form, the CDR3 reads TGTGCCAGCAGCTTTGCTAGCGGGGGGTCCCCCTACAATGAGCAGTTCTTC.

A few counts support this clonotype. This chain connects TRBV19 to TRBJ1-1; D is unclear. Germline CDR1 and CDR2: LNHDA and SQIVND (reference sequence). The germline V and J ends were trimmed by 3 bases and 2 bases, with 7 bases remaining between them. This CDR3 has 13 residues. CDR3 in DNA: TGTGCCAGTAGTATGTCCGGAAACACTGAAGCTTTCTTT. This gives the protein CASSMSGNTEAFF. Variable domain in full (rest from reference TRBV19 and TRBJ1-1): DGGITQSPKYLFRKEGQNVTLSCEQNLNHDAMYWYRQDPGQGLRLIYYSQIVNDFQKGDIAEGYSVSREKKESFPLTVTSAQKNPTAFYLCASSMSGNTEAFFGQGTRLTVV.

This clonotype was counted between two and nine times. The V call is TRBV7-2, the J call TRBJ2-2, with D unclear. The CDR3 covers 13 residues. Germline V gene sequence: CDR1 SGHTA, CDR2 FQGNSA. The ends were cut back, 2 bases at V and 3 bases at J, with 4 bases in the middle. The CDR3, as DNA: TGTGCCAGCAGCTTAACTTACACCGGGGAGCTGTTTTTT. Its translation: CASSLTYTGELFF.

The chain joins TRBV3-1 to TRBJ2-2, with D perhaps assigned TRBD1 or TRBD2 (5 bases each). CDR1 and CDR2 from the germline V gene are LGHDT and YNNKEL (reference sequence). The CDR3 is 16 amino acids. Deletions cut 4 bases from V and 1 base from J, with 13 bases between. CDR3 residues: CASSLTGPKNTGELFF. The CDR3 DNA follows: TGTGCCAGCAGCCTCACGGGACCTAAGAACACCGGGGAGCTGTTTTTT.

This clonotype was counted only a few times. This rearrangement joins TRBV20-1 to TRBJ2-3; 9 positions match TRBD2. Germline CDR1 DFQATT, CDR2 SNEGSKA (reference sequence). The junction had 11 bases not matched to a gene; V was cut back by 2 bases and J by 5 bases. The CDR3 extends over 16 amino acids. CDR3 amino acids: CSARRPAGGRGDTQYF. The DNA of the CDR3 is TGCAGTGCTAGACGGCCAGCGGGGGGCCGGGGAGATACGCAGTATTTT.

The table lists this clonotype with a few counts. This chain uses TRBV5-6 with TRBJ2-1, with a tentative D call TRBD2 (5 bases). V was cut by 6 bases and J by 10 bases, with 17 bases left in between. The germline V gene encodes CDR1 SGHDT and CDR2 YYEEEE. The CDR3 runs to 13 residues. CDR3 sequence (DNA): TGTGCCAGCAAGGACGGAGGTGTAGGGGAGCAGTTCTTC. Its translation: CASKDGGVGEQFF. Looking up the rest from reference TRBV5-6 and TRBJ2-1 gives the full variable domain: DAGVTQSPTHLIKTRGQQVTLRCSPKSGHDTVSWYQQALGQGPQFIFQYYEEEERQRGNFPDRFSGHQFPNYSSELNVNALLLGDSALYLCASKDGGVGEQFFGPGTRLTVL.

This clonotype showed up many times. The chain joins TRBV5-1 to TRBJ1-1, with D maybe TRBD1 (5 bases). Germline V gene lookup returns CDR1 SGHRS and CDR2 YFSETQ. The V gene lost 0 bases and the J gene lost 5 bases, with 8 bases spanning the gap. CDR3 length: 13 residues. The CDR3 protein is CASSLEGQTEAFF. The CDR3, as DNA: TGCGCCAGCAGCTTGGAGGGGCAGACTGAAGCTTTCTTT.

This clonotype was picked up many times. This chain joins TRBV14 and TRBJ2-1; tentative D call: TRBD1 (5 bases). This CDR3 has 16 amino acids. V was cut by 4 bases and J by 5 bases, with 18 bases left in between. The germline CDR1 and CDR2 sequences are SGHDN and FVKESK. Here the CDR3 reads CASSPIPQGLDNEQFF. The CDR3, as DNA: TGTGCCAGCAGCCCAATTCCCCAGGGATTGGACAATGAGCAGTTCTTC.

This clonotype was found many times. The CDR3 DNA reads TGCGCCAGCAGCCAAGCCTTCAACGGGGCGCACACTGAAGCTTTCTTT. As protein: CASSQAFNGAHTEAFF. V usage is TRBV4-3 and J usage is TRBJ1-1; TRBD1 is a possible D gene (5 bases). Between the trimmed V and J ends, which lost 1 base and 3 bases, there was a span of 15 bases. The germline V gene encodes CDR1 LGHNA and CDR2 YSLEER. The CDR3 totals 16 residues.

This clonotype has only a few counts. The V call is TRBV6-2 or TRBV6-3, the J call TRBJ1-1, with D hard to call. Germline loops: CDR1 MNHEY, CDR2 SVGEGT. The CDR3 is 15 amino acids. Trimming pared 2 bases from V and 5 bases from J, leaving 15 bases between. CDR3 protein: CASSYGVSLRTEAFF. As DNA, the CDR3 is TGTGCCAGCAGTTACGGGGTCAGCCTAAGGACTGAAGCTTTCTTT.

The gene calls are TRBV7-9 and TRBJ1-2; D perhaps matches TRBD1 (5 bases). The germline gives CDR1 SEHNR, CDR2 FQNEAQ (reference sequence). This CDR3 comprises 16 residues. The V end lost 5 bases, the J end lost 3 bases, and 19 bases lay between the germline ends. CDR3 in DNA: TGTGCCAGCAGCGCCCCGGGGGACGGGGATCACTATGGCTACACCTTC. It is translated as CASSAPGDGDHYGYTF.

This clonotype was observed a few times. The rearrangement links TRBV4-3 to TRBJ2-1, with D maybe TRBD2 (5 bases). CDR1 and CDR2 from the germline V gene are LGHNA and YSLEER. The CDR3 length is 14 residues. The V end was cut by 1 base, the J end by 5 bases, with 9 bases between. CDR3 residues: CASSQGLADNEQFF. As DNA, the CDR3 is TGCGCCAGCAGCCAAGGGCTAGCAGACAATGAGCAGTTCTTC.

This clonotype was recorded many times. The chain couples TRBV12-3 or TRBV12-4 to TRBJ2-3; perhaps TRBD2 as D (6 bases). This CDR3 region has 15 residues. Between the trimmed V and J ends, which lost 8 bases and 1 base, there was a span of 16 bases. CDR3 sequence: CASRGFEERTDTQYF. DNA for the CDR3: TGTGCCAGCCGGGGGTTCGAGGAGCGCACAGATACGCAGTATTTT.

The chain joins TRBV5-4 to TRBJ2-7; the D gene could be TRBD1 or TRBD2 (7 bases each). Germline V lookup: CDR1 SGHNT, CDR2 YYREEE (reference sequence). The V end was cut by 3 bases, the J end by 2 bases, with 15 bases between. The CDR3 is made up of 15 amino acids. In DNA form, the CDR3 reads TGTGCCAGCAGCTGGGGAGGGAGGGGGCCCTACGAGCAGTACGTC. Its protein product is CASSWGGRGPYEQYV.

This clonotype was seen only a few times. The V call is TRBV15, the J call TRBJ2-1; TRBD2 matches 10 bases. From germline, CDR1 is LNHNV and CDR2 YYDKDF (reference sequence). The CDR3 runs 14 residues. The trim removed 5 bases at V and 9 bases at J, leaving 7 bases unmatched. The CDR3 sequence is CATSGSGGLGEQFF. DNA for the CDR3: TGTGCCACCAGCGGTAGCGGGGGGCTGGGTGAGCAGTTCTTC.

J is TRBJ1-2 and V is TRBV5-4; the D is unclear. Germline V lookup: CDR1 SGHNT, CDR2 YYREEE (reference sequence). The CDR3 is made up of 13 amino acids. The V gene lost 4 bases and the J gene lost 0 bases, with 7 bases spanning the gap. This chain's CDR3 is CASSVGTNYGYTF. For the CDR3, the DNA is TGTGCCAGCAGCGTGGGTACTAACTATGGCTACACCTTC.

The chain is built from TRBV6-2 or TRBV6-3 and TRBJ2-2; D not certain. V lost 5 bases and J 7 bases, leaving 20 bases between the germline ends. CDR3 length equals 16 residues. Per the germline V gene, CDR1 is MNHEY and CDR2 is SVGEGT. CDR3 sequence: CASSHPRATRGGELFF. The CDR3 coding sequence is TGTGCCAGCAGTCACCCCCGGGCTACTCGCGGCGGGGAGCTGTTTTTT.

This clonotype was detected ten times or more. V and J are TRBV4-1 and TRBJ2-5, with TRBD1 matching over 8 bases. Trimming at V came to 1 base and at J to 5 bases, leaving 6 bases not matched to a gene. Germline values: CDR1 MGHRA, CDR2 YSYEKL. This CDR3 has 15 amino acids. This chain's CDR3 is CASSQGRGLVETQYF. DNA for the CDR3: TGCGCCAGCAGCCAAGGCAGGGGGCTGGTGGAGACCCAGTACTTC.

There are many counts of this clonotype. The rearrangement joins TRBV4-1 to TRBJ2-5; a possible D gene is TRBD2 (6 bases). V shed 0 bases and J shed 7 bases, with 18 bases lying between them. The germline V gene has CDR1 MGHRA and CDR2 YSYEKL. This CDR3 region has 16 residues. The CDR3 coding sequence is TGCGCCAGCAGCCAAGATAGCGGTCCTAGATCGGGGACCCAGTACTTC. Translation gives CASSQDSGPRSGTQYF.

This clonotype was counted only a few times. The CDR3: CASSQGFGATDTQYF. The CDR3 region has the DNA TGCGCCAGCAGCCAAGGTTTCGGAGCCACAGATACGCAGTATTTT. This chain uses TRBV4-1 with TRBJ2-3; D unclear. Trimming took 1 base from V and 2 from J, leaving 10 bases between them. CDR1 is MGHRA, CDR2 YSYEKL, per germline. The CDR3 length is 15 residues.

This clonotype came up many times. This chain uses TRBV4-2 with TRBJ1-6; TRBD1 is a possible D gene (6 bases). Germline-derived CDR1 and CDR2 are LGHNA and YNFKEQ. V was pared by 0 bases and J by 10 bases, with 10 bases between. CDR3 length equals 14 residues. CDR3 DNA: TGTGCCAGCAGCCAAGACAGCGGGGGCTCACCCCTCCACTTT. It is translated as CASSQDSGGSPLHF.

The chain carries TRBV7-2 and TRBJ1-6; D is unresolved. CDR3 size: 15 residues. Deletions cut 3 bases from V and 3 bases from J, with 9 bases between. The germline gives CDR1 SGHTA, CDR2 FQGNSA. The CDR3 loop is CASSFRTLYNSPLHF. The CDR3, as DNA: TGTGCCAGCAGCTTTAGAACCCTCTATAATTCACCCCTCCACTTT. The complete variable domain, with remaining parts taken from reference TRBV7-2 and TRBJ1-6, reads GAGVSQSPSNKVTEKGKDVELRCDPISGHTALYWYRQSLGQGLEFLIYFQGNSAPDKSGLPSDRFSAERTGGSVSTLTIQRTQQEDSAVYLCASSFRTLYNSPLHFGNGTRLTVT.

This clonotype was seen many times. The chain recombines TRBV6-1 with TRBJ2-3, with D maybe TRBD2 (7 bases). V was shortened by 5 bases and J by 5 bases, with 17 bases between the two germline ends. CDR1 MNHNS and CDR2 SASEGT come from the germline V gene. The CDR3 runs 15 residues. The CDR3 DNA reads TGTGCCAGCAGTCCAGGCGGGGGCAAAGTAGATACGCAGTATTTT. Translation gives CASSPGGGKVDTQYF.

The V call is TRBV4-1, the J call TRBJ2-5, with 9 bases identical to TRBD1. The junction had 15 bases not matched to a gene; V was cut back by 5 bases and J by 5 bases. The CDR3 contains 17 residues. Germline V gives CDR1 MGHRA, CDR2 YSYEKL. DNA of the CDR3: TGCGCCAGCAGCACCTACCCACCACAGGGGGCGCGGGAGACCCAGTACTTC. This sequence encodes CASSTYPPQGARETQYF.